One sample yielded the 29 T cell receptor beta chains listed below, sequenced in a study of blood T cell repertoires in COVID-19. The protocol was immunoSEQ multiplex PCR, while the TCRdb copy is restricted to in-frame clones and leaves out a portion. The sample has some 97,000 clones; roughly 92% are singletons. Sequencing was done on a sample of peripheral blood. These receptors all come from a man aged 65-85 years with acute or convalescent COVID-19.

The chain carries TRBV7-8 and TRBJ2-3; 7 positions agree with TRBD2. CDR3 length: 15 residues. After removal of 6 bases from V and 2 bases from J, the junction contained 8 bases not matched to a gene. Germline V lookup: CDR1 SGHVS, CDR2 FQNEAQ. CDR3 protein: CASSHSGYLTDTQYF. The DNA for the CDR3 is TGTGCCAGCAGTCATAGCGGGTACCTCACAGATACGCAGTATTTT.

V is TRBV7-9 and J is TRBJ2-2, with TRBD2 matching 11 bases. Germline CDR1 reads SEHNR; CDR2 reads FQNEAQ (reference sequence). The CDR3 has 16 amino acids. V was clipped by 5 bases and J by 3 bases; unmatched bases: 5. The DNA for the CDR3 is TGTGCCAGCAGCCCGGTACTAGCGGGAGACACCGGGGAGCTGTTTTTT. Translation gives CASSPVLAGDTGELFF.

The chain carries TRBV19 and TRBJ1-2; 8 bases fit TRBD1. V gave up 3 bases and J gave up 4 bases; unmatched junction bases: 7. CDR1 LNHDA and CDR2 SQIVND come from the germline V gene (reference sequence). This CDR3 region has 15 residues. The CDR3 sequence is CASSISPQGGYGYTF. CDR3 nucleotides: TGTGCCAGTAGTATCTCCCCACAGGGGGGCTATGGCTACACCTTC.

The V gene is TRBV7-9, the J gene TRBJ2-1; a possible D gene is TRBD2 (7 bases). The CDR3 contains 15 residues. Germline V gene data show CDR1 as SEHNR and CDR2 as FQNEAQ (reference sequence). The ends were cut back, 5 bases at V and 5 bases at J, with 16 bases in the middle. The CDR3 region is CASSPLGGENNEQFF. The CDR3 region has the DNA TGTGCCAGCAGCCCACTAGGGGGGGAAAACAATGAGCAGTTCTTC.

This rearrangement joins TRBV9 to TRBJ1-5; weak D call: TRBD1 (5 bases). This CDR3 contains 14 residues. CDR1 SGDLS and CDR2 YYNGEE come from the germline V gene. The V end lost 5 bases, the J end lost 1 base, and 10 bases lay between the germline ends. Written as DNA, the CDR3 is TGTGCCAGCAGTCAGGGATCGAGCAATCAGCCCCAGCATTTT. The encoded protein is CASSQGSSNQPQHF.

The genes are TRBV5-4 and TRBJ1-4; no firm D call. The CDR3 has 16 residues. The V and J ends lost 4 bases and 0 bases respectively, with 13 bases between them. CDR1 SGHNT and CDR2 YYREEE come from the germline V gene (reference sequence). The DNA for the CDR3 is TGTGCCAGCAGCACTGCCCCGACTGCAACTAATGAAAAACTGTTTTTT. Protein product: CASSTAPTATNEKLFF.

CDR3 protein: CASSGGSLEAFF. The CDR3, as DNA: TGTGCCAGCTCAGGGGGGAGCCTTGAAGCTTTCTTT. The chain employs TRBV18 and TRBJ1-1; maybe TRBD1 (5 bases). The CDR3 has 12 residues. CDR1 KGHSH and CDR2 LQKENI come from the germline V gene. V lost 5 bases and J 7 bases, leaving 11 bases between the germline ends.

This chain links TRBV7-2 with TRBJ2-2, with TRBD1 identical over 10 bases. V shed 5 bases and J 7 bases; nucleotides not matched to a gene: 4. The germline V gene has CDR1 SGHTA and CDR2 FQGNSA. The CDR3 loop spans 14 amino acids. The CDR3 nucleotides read TGTGCCAGCAGCACCGACAGGGGGCGCGGGGAGCTGTTTTTT. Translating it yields CASSTDRGRGELFF. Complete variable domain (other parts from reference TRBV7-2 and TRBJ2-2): GAGVSQSPSNKVTEKGKDVELRCDPISGHTALYWYRQSLGQGLEFLIYFQGNSAPDKSGLPSDRFSAERTGGSVSTLTIQRTQQEDSAVYLCASSTDRGRGELFFGEGSRLTVL.

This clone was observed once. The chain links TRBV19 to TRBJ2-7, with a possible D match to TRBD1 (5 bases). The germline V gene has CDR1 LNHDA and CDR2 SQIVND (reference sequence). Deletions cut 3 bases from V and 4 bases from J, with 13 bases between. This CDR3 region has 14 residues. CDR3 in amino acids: CASSIYQGLYEQYF. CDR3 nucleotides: TGTGCCAGTAGTATCTACCAGGGATTGTACGAGCAGTACTTC.

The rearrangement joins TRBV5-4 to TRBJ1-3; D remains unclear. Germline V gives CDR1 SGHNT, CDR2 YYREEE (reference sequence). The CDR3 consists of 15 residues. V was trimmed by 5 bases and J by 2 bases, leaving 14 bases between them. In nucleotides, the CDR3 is TGTGCCAGCAGTGGCGGATCAACAACTGGAAACACCATATATTTT. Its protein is CASSGGSTTGNTIYF.

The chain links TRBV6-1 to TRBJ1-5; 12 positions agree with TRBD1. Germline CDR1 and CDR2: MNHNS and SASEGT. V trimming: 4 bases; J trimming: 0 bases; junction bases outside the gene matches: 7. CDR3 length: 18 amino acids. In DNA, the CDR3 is TGTGCCAGCAGTGGCCGGGACAGGGGGCTAACTAGCAATCAGCCCCAGCATTTT. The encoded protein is CASSGRDRGLTSNQPQHF.

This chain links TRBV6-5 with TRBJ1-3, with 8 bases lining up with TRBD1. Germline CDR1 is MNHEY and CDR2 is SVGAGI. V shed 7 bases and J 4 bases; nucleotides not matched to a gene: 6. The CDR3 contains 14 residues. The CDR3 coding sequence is TGTGCCAGCACCGCACAGGGGGGAGGAAACACCATATATTTT. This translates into CASTAQGGGNTIYF.

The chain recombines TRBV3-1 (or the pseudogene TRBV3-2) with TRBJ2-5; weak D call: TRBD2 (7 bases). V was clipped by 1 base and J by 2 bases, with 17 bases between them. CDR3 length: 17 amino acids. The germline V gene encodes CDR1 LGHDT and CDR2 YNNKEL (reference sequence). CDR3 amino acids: CASSQGKREGGQETQYF. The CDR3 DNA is TGTGCCAGCAGCCAAGGGAAGCGGGAAGGGGGGCAAGAGACCCAGTACTTC.

The CDR3 loop reads CASSLGGLREQYF. Here the CDR3 DNA reads TGTGCCAGCAGCTTAGGCGGCCTCAGAGAGCAGTACTTC. The V and J genes are TRBV11-3 and TRBJ2-7; the D is unclear. Trimming pared 1 base from V and 7 bases from J, leaving 11 bases between. Germline V gene sequence: CDR1 SGHNT, CDR2 YENEEA. The CDR3 is 13 residues long.

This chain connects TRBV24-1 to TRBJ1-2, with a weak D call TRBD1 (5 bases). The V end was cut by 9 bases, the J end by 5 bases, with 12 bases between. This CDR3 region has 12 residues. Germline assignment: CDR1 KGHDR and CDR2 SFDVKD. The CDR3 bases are TGTGCCACCGAAGGGGCGGATTATGGCTACACCTTC. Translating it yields CATEGADYGYTF.

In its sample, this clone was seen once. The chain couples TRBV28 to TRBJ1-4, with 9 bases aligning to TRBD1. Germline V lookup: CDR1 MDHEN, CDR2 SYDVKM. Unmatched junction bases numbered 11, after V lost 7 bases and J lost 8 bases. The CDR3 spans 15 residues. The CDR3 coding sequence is TGTGCCAGCAACCTCATCGGGACAGGGCGCGAAAAACTGTTTTTT. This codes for CASNLIGTGREKLFF.

Here the CDR3 reads CASSLDLEGKGNTIYF. DNA of the CDR3: TGTGCCAGCAGCTTAGATCTGGAGGGGAAAGGAAACACCATATATTTT. V is TRBV11-3 and J is TRBJ1-3, with a weak D call TRBD1 (5 bases). This CDR3 has 16 residues. Germline assignment: CDR1 SGHNT and CDR2 YENEEA. Between the trimmed V and J ends, which lost 0 bases and 4 bases, there was a span of 13 bases.

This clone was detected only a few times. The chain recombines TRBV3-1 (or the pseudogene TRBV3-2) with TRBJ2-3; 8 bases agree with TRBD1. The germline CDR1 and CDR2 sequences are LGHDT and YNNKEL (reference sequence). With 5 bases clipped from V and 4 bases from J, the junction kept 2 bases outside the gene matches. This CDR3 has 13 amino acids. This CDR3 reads CASSNRGADTQYF. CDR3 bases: TGTGCCAGCAGCAACAGGGGGGCAGATACGCAGTATTTT.

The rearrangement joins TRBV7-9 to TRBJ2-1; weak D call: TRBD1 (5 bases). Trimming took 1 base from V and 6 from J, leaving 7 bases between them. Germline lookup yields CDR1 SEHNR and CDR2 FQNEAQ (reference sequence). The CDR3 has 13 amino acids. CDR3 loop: CASSLVRGNEQFF. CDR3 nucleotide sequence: TGTGCCAGCAGCTTAGTTAGGGGCAATGAGCAGTTCTTC.

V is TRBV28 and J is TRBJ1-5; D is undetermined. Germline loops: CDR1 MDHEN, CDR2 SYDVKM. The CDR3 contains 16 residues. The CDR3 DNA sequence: TGTGCGAGCGGAGGCCCGGGGTTGGGGTTATTGTCGCCCCAGCATTTT. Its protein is CASGGPGLGLLSPQHF. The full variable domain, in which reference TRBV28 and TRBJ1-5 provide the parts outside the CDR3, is DVKVTQSSRYLVKRTGEKVFLECVQDMDHENMFWYRQDPGLGLRLIYFSYDVKMKEKGDIPEGYSVSREKKERFSLILESASTNQTSMYLCASGGPGLGLLSPQHFGDGTRLSIL.

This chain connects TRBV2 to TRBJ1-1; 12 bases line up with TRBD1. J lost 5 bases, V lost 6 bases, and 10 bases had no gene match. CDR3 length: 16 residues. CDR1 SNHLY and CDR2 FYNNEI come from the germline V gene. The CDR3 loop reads CASRIPGQGARTEAFF. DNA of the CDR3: TGTGCCAGCAGGATTCCGGGACAGGGGGCGAGGACTGAAGCTTTCTTT.

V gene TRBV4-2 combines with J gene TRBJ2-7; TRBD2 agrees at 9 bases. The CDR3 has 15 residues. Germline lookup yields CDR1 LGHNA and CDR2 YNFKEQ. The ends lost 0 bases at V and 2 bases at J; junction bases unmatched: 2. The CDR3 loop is CASSQEGGRAYEQYF. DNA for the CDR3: TGTGCCAGCAGCCAAGAAGGCGGGAGGGCCTACGAGCAGTACTTC.

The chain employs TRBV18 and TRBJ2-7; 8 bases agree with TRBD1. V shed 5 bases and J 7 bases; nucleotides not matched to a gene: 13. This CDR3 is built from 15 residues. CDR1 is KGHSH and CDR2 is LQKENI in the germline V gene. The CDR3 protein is CASSAQGAGILEQYF. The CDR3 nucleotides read TGTGCCAGCTCAGCTCAGGGGGCAGGGATTCTTGAGCAGTACTTC.

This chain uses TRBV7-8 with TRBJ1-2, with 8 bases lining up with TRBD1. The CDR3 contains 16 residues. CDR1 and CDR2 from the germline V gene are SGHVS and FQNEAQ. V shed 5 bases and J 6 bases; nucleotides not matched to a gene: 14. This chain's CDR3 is CASSPRGRTGRNGYTF. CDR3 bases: TGTGCCAGCAGCCCCCGAGGTAGGACAGGGAGGAATGGCTACACCTTC.

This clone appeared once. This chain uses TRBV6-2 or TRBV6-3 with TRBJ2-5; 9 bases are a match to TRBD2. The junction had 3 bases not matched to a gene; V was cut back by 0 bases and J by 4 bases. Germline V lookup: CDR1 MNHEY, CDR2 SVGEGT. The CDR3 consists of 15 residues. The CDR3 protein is CASSYSGTSRETQYF. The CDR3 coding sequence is TGTGCCAGCAGTTACTCGGGGACTAGCAGAGAGACCCAGTACTTC.

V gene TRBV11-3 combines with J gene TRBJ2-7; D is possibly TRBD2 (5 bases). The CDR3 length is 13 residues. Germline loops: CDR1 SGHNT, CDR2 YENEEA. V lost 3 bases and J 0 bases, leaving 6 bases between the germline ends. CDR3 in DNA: TGTGCCAGCAGCTTGGGGAGCTCCTACGAGCAGTACTTC. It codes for CASSLGSSYEQYF.

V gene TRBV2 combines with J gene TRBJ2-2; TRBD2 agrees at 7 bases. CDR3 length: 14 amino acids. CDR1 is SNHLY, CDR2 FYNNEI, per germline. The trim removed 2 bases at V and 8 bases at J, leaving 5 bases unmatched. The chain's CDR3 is CASSERGGRGELFF. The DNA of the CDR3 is TGTGCCAGCAGTGAACGCGGGGGTAGGGGGGAGCTGTTTTTT.

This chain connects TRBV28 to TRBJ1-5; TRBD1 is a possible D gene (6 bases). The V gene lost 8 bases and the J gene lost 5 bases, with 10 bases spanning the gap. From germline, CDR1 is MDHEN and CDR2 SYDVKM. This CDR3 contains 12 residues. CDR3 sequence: CASGYRDQPQHF. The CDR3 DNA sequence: TGTGCCAGCGGTTACAGGGATCAGCCCCAGCATTTT.

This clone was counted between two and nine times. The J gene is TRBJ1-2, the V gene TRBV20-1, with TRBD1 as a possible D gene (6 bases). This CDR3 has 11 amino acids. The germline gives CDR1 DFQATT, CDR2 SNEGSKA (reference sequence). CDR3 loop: CLGRVRGAYTF. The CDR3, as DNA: TGCCTCGGAAGGGTACGGGGGGCCTACACCTTC.